These 9 T cell receptor beta chains came from one sample sequenced in a study of regulatory T cells in long-lasting Graves disease. Combining iRepertoire HTBI primers with Arm-PCR of CDR3 regions, the authors built TCR beta libraries. TCRdb used MiXCR to reprocess the multiplex PCR reads, holding one entry per CDR3 protein. In the table there are around 510,000 distinct CDR3 sequences, about 20% of which are singletons. Described time point: persistent/refractory GD, antithyroid drugs over 5 years with positive TRAb. RNA from PBMCs was the source of the TCR library. The sample here was peripheral blood mononuclear cells (PBMCs), taken when the disease was refractory, from a patient treated with antithyroid drugs. Every receptor here comes from a female donor with Graves disease.

The rearrangement joins TRBV6-2 or TRBV6-3 to TRBJ2-6, with D uncertain. This CDR3 is built from 16 residues. V shed 3 bases and J shed 0 bases, with 9 bases lying between them. Germline V gene lookup returns CDR1 MNHEY and CDR2 SVGEGT. This CDR3 is CASSYSLASGANVLTF. CDR3 DNA sequence: TGTGCCAGCAGTTATAGTCTGGCCTCTGGGGCCAACGTCCTGACTTTC.

This clonotype has just one count. The chain employs TRBV2 and TRBJ2-7; 9 bases are a match to TRBD1. V was pared by 6 bases and J by 5 bases, with 8 bases of the junction left unmatched. The CDR3 spans 14 residues. The germline CDR1 and CDR2 sequences are SNHLY and FYNNEI. CDR3 bases: TGTGCCAGCAGCTCCCGGGACAGGGAGAACGAGCAGTACTTC. Its translation: CASSSRDRENEQYF.

In regard to this clonotype: A much larger clone differs by one base, so this may be a read error. The rearrangement uses TRBV5-5 and TRBJ1-2; D perhaps matches TRBD1 (5 bases). This CDR3 is 13 amino acids long. Germline V gene data show CDR1 as SGHKS and CDR2 as YYEKEE (reference sequence). CDR3: CASSLRGLDGHTF. The CDR3 nucleotides read TGTGCCAGCAGCTTGCGGGGCCTTGATGGCCACACCTTC.

J is TRBJ2-7 and V is TRBV19; 7 bases fit TRBD1. V shed 5 bases, J shed 1 base, and the junction held 8 bases outside the gene matches. Germline V gene data show CDR1 as LNHDA and CDR2 as SQIVND (reference sequence). The length of the CDR3 is 15 residues. DNA for the CDR3: TGTGCCAGTAGTGTTAAGACAGGGTGGTCCTACGAGCAGTACTTC. It yields the protein CASSVKTGWSYEQYF.

This clonotype was recorded many times. The chain uses TRBV20-1 and TRBJ2-7; 9 bases line up with TRBD2. Germline V gene lookup returns CDR1 DFQATT and CDR2 SNEGSKA (reference sequence). The CDR3 is 16 amino acids. Trimming took 0 bases from V and 0 from J; bases not matched to a gene: 6. The CDR3 sequence: CSARDYASGNSYEQYF. As DNA, the CDR3 is TGCAGTGCTAGAGATTATGCTAGCGGGAACTCCTACGAGCAGTACTTC.

The chain links TRBV19 to TRBJ2-4; D is uncertain. The CDR3 is 12 residues long. CDR1 and CDR2 from the germline V gene are LNHDA and SQIVND (reference sequence). V shed 9 bases and J shed 4 bases, with 10 bases lying between them. The CDR3 bases are TGTGCCAGCCGTGGTCCAAAAAACATTCAGTACTTC. Protein sequence: CASRGPKNIQYF.

The rearrangement uses TRBV6-1 and TRBJ1-4, with 8 bases that match TRBD1. Per the germline V gene, CDR1 is MNHNS and CDR2 is SASEGT. The CDR3 loop spans 13 amino acids. V trimming: 6 bases; J trimming: 6 bases; junction bases outside the gene matches: 3. CDR3 loop: CASRQGVYEKLFF. Here the CDR3 DNA reads TGTGCCAGCAGACAGGGGGTTTATGAAAAACTGTTTTTT.

This chain uses TRBV6-2 or TRBV6-3 with TRBJ2-1; 12 positions match TRBD2. From germline, CDR1 is MNHEY and CDR2 SVGEGT. V lost 6 bases to trimming and J lost 7 bases; unmatched junction nucleotides: 10. The CDR3 runs 16 residues. For the CDR3, the DNA is TGTGCCAGCAGCTGGGGACTAGCGGGCTGGGGTAATGAGCAGTTCTTC. It codes for CASSWGLAGWGNEQFF.

Many counts were recorded for this clonotype. This chain links TRBV28 with TRBJ1-1; the D gene is possibly TRBD1 (5 bases). The CDR3 runs to 15 residues. The germline V gene has CDR1 MDHEN and CDR2 SYDVKM. Trimming took off 3 bases at V and 0 bases at J, with 11 bases between the two ends. The CDR3 bases are TGTGCCAGCAGTTTTGCAGGGACGGTGAACACTGAAGCTTTCTTT. Encoded protein: CASSFAGTVNTEAFF.